This T cell receptor beta chain came from a study of blood T cells in healthy people across ages. Each donor's blood draw was ten milliliters of peripheral blood. Together with a sample-barcoded 5' primer, a J-beta primer mix was included in a second PCR lasting about 6 to 11 cycles. TCRdb redid the calling of the 5' RACE reads with MiXCR, one entry per CDR3 protein. The sample has 790,000 or so distinct CDR3 sequences; 56% are singletons. What was sequenced was blood. This TCR derives from a man aged 35-49 years in good health.

CDR3 in DNA: TGTGCCAGCAGTTTCTACGGGAGTTCGGCCTACGAGCAGTACTTC. It encodes CASSFYGSSAYEQYF. The chain joins TRBV27 to TRBJ2-7; maybe TRBD2 (6 bases). The ends were cut back, 3 bases at V and 2 bases at J, with 14 bases in the middle. Germline CDR1 is MNHEY and CDR2 is SMNVEV (reference sequence). CDR3 length equals 15 residues.